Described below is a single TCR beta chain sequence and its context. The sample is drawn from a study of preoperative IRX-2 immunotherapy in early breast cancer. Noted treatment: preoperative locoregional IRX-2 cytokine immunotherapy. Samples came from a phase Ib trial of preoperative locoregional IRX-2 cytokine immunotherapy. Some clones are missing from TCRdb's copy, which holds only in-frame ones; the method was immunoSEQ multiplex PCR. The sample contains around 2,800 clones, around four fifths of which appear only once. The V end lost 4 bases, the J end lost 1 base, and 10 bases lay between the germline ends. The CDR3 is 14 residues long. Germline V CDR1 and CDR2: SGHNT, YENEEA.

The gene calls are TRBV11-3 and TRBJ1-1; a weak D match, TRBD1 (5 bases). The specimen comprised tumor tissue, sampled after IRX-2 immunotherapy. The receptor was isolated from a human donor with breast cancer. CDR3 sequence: CASSSFRANTEAFF. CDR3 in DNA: TGTGCCAGCAGCTCATTCAGGGCGAACACTGAAGCTTTCTTT.